This T cell receptor beta chain was identified during a study of cytomegalovirus exposure and HLA in healthy donors. The study's findings and limits: Most CMV-associated TCR beta chains appeared HLA-restricted in a later analysis.

For this clone: As yet, its antigen is unknown. The junction departs from the called germline gene at one end, perhaps through a read error.

The germline gives CDR1 MNHNS, CDR2 SASEGT. This CDR3 has 15 amino acids. 60 Vbeta and 13 Jbeta primers were used in PCR. Method: immunoSEQ multiplex PCR; TCRdb's copy keeps in-frame clones and lacks some. Among fewer than 200,000 clones listed, roughly 87% were seen once. The chain combines TRBV6-1 with TRBJ2-1; 10 bases align to TRBD1. This clonotype originated in a girl aged 5 to 17 in good health and CMV-seropositive. Specimen: PBMCs. In DNA form, the CDR3 reads TGTGCCAGCAGGGAAGGGACAGGGGATGACAATGAGCAGTTCTTC. Translated, it gives CASREGTGDDNEQFF.